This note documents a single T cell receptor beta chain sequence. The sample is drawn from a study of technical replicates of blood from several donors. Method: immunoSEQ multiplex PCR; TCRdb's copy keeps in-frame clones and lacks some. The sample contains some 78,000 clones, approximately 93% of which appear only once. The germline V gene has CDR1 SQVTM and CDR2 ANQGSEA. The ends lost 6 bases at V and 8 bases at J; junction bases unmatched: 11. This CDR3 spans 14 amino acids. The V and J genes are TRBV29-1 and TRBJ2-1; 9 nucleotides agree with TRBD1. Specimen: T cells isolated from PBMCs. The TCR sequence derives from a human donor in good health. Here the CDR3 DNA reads TGCAGCGTGCCGGGACAGGGTCTTTTCGATGAGCAGTTCTTC. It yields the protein CSVPGQGLFDEQFF.